These T cell receptor beta chains were read from a single sample in a study of blood T cell repertoires in COVID-19. Libraries were prepared by immunoSEQ multiplex PCR; TCRdb keeps only in-frame clonotypes and omits some of them. The table has about 300,000 clones, over 75% seen once. Sequencing was performed on PBMCs or T cells enriched from blood (not recorded which). Every receptor here comes from a man under 40 who had recovered from COVID-19. CDR3s include the opening cysteine and the closing phenylalanine or tryptophan. D genes are given only for firm matches. A clone size is listed for some rows: how often the clone was seen (once, few, many), or a class if it is expanded.

>.|TRBJ1-1|.|TRBV19
CASGKLQEMNTEAFF
TGTGCCAGTGGTAAACTACAGGAGATGAACACTGAAGCTTTCTTT
>.|TRBJ1-2|TRBD1|TRBV18
CASSPGTGEIGGYTF
TGTGCCAGCTCACCCGGGACAGGGGAAATTGGAGGCTACACCTTC
>.|TRBJ1-2|.|TRBV20-1
CSAVEGLGHTF
TGCAGTGCTGTGGAGGGCCTAGGGCACACCTTC
>.|TRBJ1-1|.|TRBV7-6
CASSLAGGPTEAFF
TGTGCCAGCAGCTTAGCGGGTGGGCCCACTGAAGCTTTCTTT
>.|TRBJ1-1|.|TRBV5-6
CASSSQRQINTEAFF
TGTGCCAGCAGCTCGCAAAGACAGATAAACACTGAAGCTTTCTTT
>.|TRBJ2-2|.|TRBV6-1
CASSEGDIYTGELFF
TGTGCCAGCAGTGAAGGCGATATTTACACCGGGGAGCTGTTTTTT
>.|TRBJ1-2|TRBD1|TRBV6-6
CASRLGQGRYGYTF
TGTGCCAGCAGACTCGGACAGGGAAGATATGGCTACACCTTC
>.|TRBJ2-2|.|TRBV19
CASSRAGSTNTGELFF
TGTGCCAGTAGTAGGGCAGGATCCACGAACACCGGGGAGCTGTTTTTT
>.|TRBJ1-5|.|TRBV4-1
CASSQTEGEPQHF
TGCGCCAGCAGCCAGACAGAAGGAGAGCCCCAGCATTTT
>.|TRBJ2-5|.|TRBV30
CAWGNTLTGETQYF
TGTGCCTGGGGGAATACACTTACGGGGGAGACCCAGTACTTC
>.|TRBJ2-1|.|TRBV10-3
CAISEEASPFNEQFF
TGTGCCATCAGTGAGGAGGCTAGCCCCTTCAATGAGCAGTTCTTC
>.|TRBJ1-4|.|TRBV3-1/TRBV3-2
CASSQYRQGGEKLFF
TGTGCCAGCAGCCAGTACCGGCAGGGAGGTGAAAAACTGTTTTTT
>.|TRBJ2-3|.|TRBV11-1
CASSLLDSSTDTQYF
TGTGCCAGCAGCTTACTAGACAGCAGCACAGATACGCAGTATTTT
>once|TRBJ2-7|TRBD2|TRBV3-1/TRBV3-2
CASSQTSGTYEQYF
TGTGCCAGCAGCCAAACTAGCGGCACCTACGAGCAGTACTTC
>.|TRBJ2-7|TRBD2|TRBV19
CASSSVGGTNSYEQYF
TGTGCCAGTAGTAGTGTCGGGGGGACCAACTCCTACGAGCAGTACTTC
>.|TRBJ1-1|.|TRBV24-1
CATSDFSGTEAFF
TGTGCCACCAGTGATTTCTCCGGGACAGAAGCTTTCTTT
>.|TRBJ1-4|.|TRBV7-8
CASSTRRGTNEKLFF
TGTGCCAGCAGCACCCGCAGGGGAACTAATGAAAAACTGTTTTTT
>.|TRBJ1-2|TRBD1|TRBV5-3
CARSLSRTGTNYGYTF
TGTGCCAGAAGCTTGTCCCGGACAGGGACTAACTATGGCTACACCTTC
>few|TRBJ2-5|.|TRBV9
CASSARGGAQYF
TGTGCCAGCAGCGCCAGAGGGGGGGCCCAGTACTTC
>.|TRBJ1-2|.|TRBV9
CASSVDGGFNYGYTF
TGTGCCAGCAGCGTAGACGGGGGGTTTAACTATGGCTACACCTTC
>.|TRBJ1-2|TRBD1|TRBV9
CASSRDSSYGYTF
TGTGCCAGCAGCCGGGACAGCTCCTATGGCTACACCTTC
>.|TRBJ1-5|TRBD1|TRBV6-2/TRBV6-3
CASSKGDRGRNQPQHF
TGTGCCAGCAGTAAAGGGGACAGGGGAAGAAATCAGCCCCAGCATTTT
>once|TRBJ1-5|TRBD1|TRBV9
CASSVGQGVLEPQHF
TGTGCCAGCAGCGTTGGACAGGGGGTGTTGGAGCCCCAGCATTTT
>.|TRBJ2-2|TRBD1|TRBV9
CASSVGTGGITGELFF
TGTGCCAGCAGCGTCGGGACAGGGGGCATCACCGGGGAGCTGTTTTTT
>.|TRBJ1-1|.|TRBV3-1/TRBV3-2
CASSQVMNTEAFF
TGTGCCAGCAGCCAAGTAATGAACACTGAAGCTTTCTTT
>.|TRBJ1-1|.|TRBV7-2
CASKWGEGTEAFF
TGTGCCAGCAAGTGGGGTGAGGGCACTGAAGCTTTCTTT
>.|TRBJ1-2|TRBD1|TRBV7-3
CASSRKGGQDHGYTF
TGTGCCAGCAGCCGAAAAGGGGGACAGGACCATGGCTACACCTTC
>.|TRBJ2-7|TRBD1|TRBV7-2
CASRSRGLSYEQYF
TGTGCCAGCAGAAGCAGGGGGCTGTCCTACGAGCAGTACTTC
>.|TRBJ1-2|TRBD1|TRBV29-1
CSVGSAGQRNYGYTF
TGCAGCGTTGGATCCGCGGGACAGAGAAACTATGGCTACACCTTC
>.|TRBJ1-1|.|TRBV7-9
CASSFSGANTEAFF
TGTGCCAGCAGCTTTTCAGGGGCCAACACTGAAGCTTTCTTT
>.|TRBJ2-2|TRBD1|TRBV7-2
CASSFTVQGANTGELFF
TGTGCCAGCAGCTTTACGGTTCAGGGGGCGAACACCGGGGAGCTGTTTTTT
>few|TRBJ1-3|.|TRBV7-2
CASSSGASSGNTIYF
TGTGCCAGCAGTTCAGGGGCCTCTTCTGGAAACACCATATATTTT
>.|TRBJ1-2|.|TRBV3-1/TRBV3-2
CASSRNSPGGYTF
TGTGCCAGCAGCCGGAATAGCCCGGGGGGCTACACCTTC
>many|TRBJ1-1|.|TRBV30
CAWSGFGTTITEAFF
TGTGCCTGGAGTGGGTTTGGGACAACGATCACTGAAGCTTTCTTT
>.|TRBJ1-4|.|TRBV2
CASLLLQSNEKLFF
TGTGCCAGCCTACTCCTACAGTCGAATGAAAAACTGTTTTTT
>.|TRBJ1-5|TRBD1|TRBV9
CASSVFEGQINQPQHF
TGTGCCAGCAGCGTGTTTGAGGGACAGATCAATCAGCCCCAGCATTTT
>.|TRBJ1-2|.|TRBV20-1
CSARQNYGYTF
TGCAGTGCTAGACAGAACTATGGCTACACCTTC
>.|TRBJ1-1|.|TRBV29-1
CSVGGVNTEAFF
TGCAGCGTTGGGGGCGTAAACACTGAAGCTTTCTTT
>once|TRBJ1-3|.|TRBV9
CASSLNSGSGNTIYF
TGTGCCAGCAGTCTAAATTCAGGGTCTGGAAACACCATATATTTT
>few|TRBJ2-3|TRBD2|TRBV2
CASEVAGGLDTQYF
TGTGCCAGCGAAGTAGCGGGGGGGTTGGATACGCAGTATTTT
>.|TRBJ1-5|TRBD1|TRBV6-2/TRBV6-3
CASSYLLDRVTSNQPQHF
TGTGCCAGCAGTTACTTACTGGACAGGGTTACTAGCAATCAGCCCCAGCATTTT